This passage covers 22 T cell receptor beta chains from one sample sequenced in a study of identical twins. TCRdb re-derived calls from the 5' RACE reads in MiXCR, one entry per CDR3 protein. Seen here are about 530,000 distinct CDR3 sequences, about a fifth observed once, and the top ten hold approximately 0.5%. The data were also submitted as part of a second study, on yellow fever vaccine responses in identical twins.

The sequenced sample was CD4+ T cells sorted from blood. These receptors all stem from a woman in her late teens or twenties in good health.

The chain couples TRBV7-2 to TRBJ2-3, with D maybe TRBD2 (6 bases). The V gene's germline CDR1 is SGHTA and CDR2 FQGNSA. V was trimmed by 1 base and J by 5 bases, leaving 13 bases between them. CDR3 length: 15 residues. The CDR3 DNA reads TGTGCCAGCAGCTTAGTTCCCGGGAGCGTAGATACGCAGTATTTT. Encoded protein: CASSLVPGSVDTQYF.

This chain connects TRBV6-1 to TRBJ2-3; possibly TRBD1 for D (6 bases). Germline loops: CDR1 MNHNS, CDR2 SASEGT. The germline V and J ends were trimmed by 8 bases and 2 bases, with 17 bases remaining between them. The length of the CDR3 is 15 residues. The CDR3 loop reads CASSPLGQLTDTQYF. CDR3 DNA: TGTGCCAGCTCCCCCCTCGGACAGCTCACAGATACGCAGTATTTT.

Only a few counts were recorded for this clonotype. V and J are TRBV27 and TRBJ2-7, with 11 bases lining up with TRBD1. CDR3 length: 13 residues. Germline V gene lookup returns CDR1 MNHEY and CDR2 SMNVEV (reference sequence). After removal of 7 bases from V and 7 bases from J, the junction contained 6 bases not matched to a gene. The CDR3 bases are TGTGCCAGCACCGGGACAGGGGGGAGGGAGCAGTACTTC. This sequence encodes CASTGTGGREQYF.

This clonotype appeared a few times. The gene calls are TRBV11-2 and TRBJ2-2; D ambiguous. Germline CDR1 SGHAT, CDR2 FQNNGV. The ends were cut back, 8 bases at V and 1 base at J, with 14 bases in the middle. This CDR3 is 15 amino acids long. The CDR3 DNA is TGTGCCAGCCGCGTTAAGCCCCAGAACACCGGGGAGCTGTTTTTT. Its translation: CASRVKPQNTGELFF.

V usage is TRBV4-1 and J usage is TRBJ1-5; the match to TRBD1 covers 7 bases. Germline V gene data show CDR1 as MGHRA and CDR2 as YSYEKL. J lost 4 bases, V lost 0 bases, and 3 bases had no gene match. The CDR3 covers 15 residues. The CDR3 spells CASSQDGTANQPQHF. DNA for the CDR3: TGCGCCAGCAGCCAAGATGGGACAGCTAATCAGCCCCAGCATTTT.

This clonotype was found a few times. The chain combines TRBV12-3 or TRBV12-4 with TRBJ2-2; D gene ambiguous. Trimming took off 5 bases at V and 4 bases at J, with 11 bases between the two ends. The CDR3 spans 14 residues. The CDR3 DNA follows: TGTGCCAGCAGTCTATTGGGTTCCACCGGGGAGCTGTTTTTT. It translates to CASSLLGSTGELFF.

The chain recombines TRBV19 with TRBJ1-2; D may be TRBD1 (6 bases). This CDR3 region has 13 residues. Trimming removed 9 bases at V and 6 bases at J, with 17 bases between. Germline CDR1 is LNHDA and CDR2 is SQIVND (reference sequence). CDR3 protein: CASYRRDINGYTF. Written as DNA, the CDR3 is TGTGCCAGCTATCGGCGGGACATCAATGGCTACACCTTC.

The chain carries TRBV7-9 and TRBJ2-5; the D is unclear. V shed 5 bases and J shed 7 bases, with 17 bases lying between them. Looked up from germline, CDR1 is SEHNR and CDR2 is FQNEAQ (reference sequence). The CDR3 totals 14 residues. In DNA, the CDR3 is TGTGCCAGCAGCGGCACGAGCAGGTCGGGGACCCAGTACTTC. This codes for CASSGTSRSGTQYF.

The rearrangement uses TRBV12-3 or TRBV12-4 and TRBJ2-3; possible D gene TRBD1, 5 bases. Trimming removed 4 bases at V and 0 bases at J, with 11 bases between. CDR3 length equals 15 residues. The CDR3 spells CASSSRQTSTDTQYF. The CDR3 DNA reads TGTGCCAGCAGTTCAAGACAGACTAGCACAGATACGCAGTATTTT.

The chain couples TRBV5-1 to TRBJ2-3; D is uncertain. Germline CDR1 is SGHRS and CDR2 is YFSETQ. Between the trimmed V and J ends, which lost 5 bases and 1 base, there was a span of 11 bases. This CDR3 region has 14 residues. As DNA, the CDR3 is TGCGCCAGCAGATTTGGATTTGGCACAGATACGCAGTATTTT. Protein: CASRFGFGTDTQYF.

This clonotype turned up a few times. The chain is built from TRBV5-1 and TRBJ2-5, with D hard to call. CDR3 size: 12 residues. The V end lost 4 bases, the J end lost 0 bases, and 4 bases lay between the germline ends. In germline, CDR1 is SGHRS, CDR2 YFSETQ. The CDR3 nucleotides read TGCGCCAGCAGCATATACCAAGAGACCCAGTACTTC. Protein sequence: CASSIYQETQYF.

This clonotype has more than one count but fewer than ten. The chain recombines TRBV7-8 with TRBJ2-5; D might be TRBD2 (7 bases). With 3 bases removed from V and 1 base from J, the gap between germline ends came to 15 bases. CDR1 and CDR2 (germline): SGHVS, FQNEAQ. This CDR3 is built from 16 residues. CDR3 region: CASSFAGGRLQETQYF. Written as DNA, the CDR3 is TGTGCCAGCAGCTTTGCCGGGGGGCGGCTCCAAGAGACCCAGTACTTC.

This clonotype was observed a handful of times. The CDR3 loop is CASSLSYRGASYEQYF. The CDR3 DNA is TGCGCCAGCAGCTTATCCTACCGAGGCGCCTCCTACGAGCAGTACTTC. This sequence joins TRBV5-1 and TRBJ2-7, with unresolved D. The germline CDR1 and CDR2 sequences are SGHRS and YFSETQ. The CDR3 length is 16 residues. V was pared by 2 bases and J by 0 bases, with 15 bases between.

This clonotype was picked up one time. This sequence joins TRBV10-3 and TRBJ2-7; D uncertain. Germline CDR1 is ENHRY and CDR2 is SYGVKD. This CDR3 spans 12 amino acids. V was pared by 6 bases and J by 4 bases, with 10 bases between. The CDR3 loop reads CAISDGFYEQYF. For the CDR3, the DNA is TGTGCCATCAGCGACGGGTTTTACGAGCAGTACTTC.

This chain uses TRBV29-1 with TRBJ2-5; D might be TRBD1 or TRBD2, each matching 5 bases. Trimming cost V 4 bases and J 4 bases, with 19 bases left between them. CDR3 length equals 15 residues. Germline V gene sequence: CDR1 SQVTM, CDR2 ANQGSEA. The CDR3 loop reads CSVAGREISSETQYF. The CDR3 nucleotides read TGCAGCGTTGCGGGCAGGGAGATTTCCTCAGAGACCCAGTACTTC.

The V gene is TRBV7-9, the J gene TRBJ2-5, with D possibly matching TRBD1 (5 bases). Per the germline V gene, CDR1 is SEHNR and CDR2 is FQNEAQ (reference sequence). Trimming stripped 9 bases from V and 2 bases from J, with 13 bases between. This CDR3 comprises 13 residues. CDR3 loop: CASKKGAQETQYF. CDR3 in DNA: TGTGCCAGTAAAAAAGGGGCTCAAGAGACCCAGTACTTC.

This clonotype was seen a few times. The chain is built from TRBV27 and TRBJ2-7; the D gene is possibly TRBD2 (5 bases). Looked up from germline, CDR1 is MNHEY and CDR2 is SMNVEV (reference sequence). V was pared by 2 bases and J by 4 bases, with 9 bases between. The CDR3 consists of 13 residues. CDR3 bases: TGTGCCAGCAGTTTAAGCGGCAAATACGAGCAGTACTTC. This translates into CASSLSGKYEQYF.

Only a few counts were recorded for this clonotype. This chain uses TRBV15 with TRBJ2-4; D uncertain. The CDR3 has 11 amino acids. CDR1 and CDR2 (germline): LNHNV, YYDKDF (reference sequence). The ends were cut back, 3 bases at V and 7 bases at J, with 4 bases in the middle. CDR3 sequence (DNA): TGTGCCACCAGCAGCCTTAACATTCAGTACTTC. Its protein product is CATSSLNIQYF.

This clonotype occurred a few times. V and J are TRBV11-2 and TRBJ2-3; D is possibly TRBD1 (6 bases). CDR1 is SGHAT, CDR2 FQNNGV, per germline. The CDR3 has 15 residues. V was cut by 3 bases and J by 1 base, with 11 bases left in between. Written as DNA, the CDR3 is TGTGCCAGCAGCTTTCCTGGACAGCGCACAGATACGCAGTATTTT. As protein: CASSFPGQRTDTQYF. Full variable domain (missing parts from reference TRBV11-2 and TRBJ2-3): EAGVAQSPRYKIIEKRQSVAFWCNPISGHATLYWYQQILGQGPKLLIQFQNNGVVDDSQLPKDRFSAERLKGVDSTLKIQPAKLEDSAVYLCASSFPGQRTDTQYFGPGTRLTVL.

J is TRBJ2-3 and V is TRBV5-6; tentatively, D is TRBD2 (6 bases). Deletions cut 0 bases from V and 5 bases from J, with 10 bases between. The CDR3 consists of 14 residues. Germline CDR1 and CDR2: SGHDT and YYEEEE. The CDR3 is CASSLGLVVDTQYF. CDR3 DNA: TGTGCCAGCAGCTTGGGACTAGTAGTAGATACGCAGTATTTT.

This clonotype was detected once. The V and J genes are TRBV2 and TRBJ2-3, with 9 nucleotides matching TRBD2. Germline loops: CDR1 SNHLY, CDR2 FYNNEI. The V and J ends lost 2 bases and 3 bases, in that order; junction bases with no gene match: 3. The CDR3 loop spans 15 amino acids. The CDR3 sequence: CASSEPAGGTDTQYF. The CDR3 nucleotides are TGTGCCAGCAGTGAACCAGCGGGGGGAACAGATACGCAGTATTTT. The full variable domain, its missing parts supplied by reference TRBV2 and TRBJ2-3, is EPEVTQTPSHQVTQMGQEVILRCVPISNHLYFYWYRQILGQKVEFLVSFYNNEISEKSEIFDDQFSVERPDGSNFTLKIRSTKLEDSAMYFCASSEPAGGTDTQYFGPGTRLTVL.

This clonotype was counted a single time. This chain uses TRBV5-4 with TRBJ2-1; D gene ambiguous. Trimming took 5 bases from V and 8 from J, leaving 11 bases between them. CDR1 is SGHNT, CDR2 YYREEE, per germline (reference sequence). The CDR3 totals 12 residues. The CDR3 bases are TGTGCCAGCAGTAGGGCTTTGGATGAGCAGTTCTTC. It yields the protein CASSRALDEQFF.